This T cell receptor beta chain comes out of a study of T cell changes during pregnancy in multiple sclerosis. Here immunoSEQ multiplex PCR was the method, and the copy in TCRdb shows in-frame clones only, minus some. The repertoire consists of over 45,000 clones, with more than 85% occurring once and the leading ten covering around 2%. The germline V gene has CDR1 SGHVS and CDR2 FQNEAQ. V dropped 3 bases and J dropped 2 bases, with 13 bases sitting between them. The CDR3 consists of 15 residues. The chain employs TRBV7-8 and TRBJ2-5, with D maybe TRBD1 (5 bases). Sample: peripheral blood, taken in the third trimester of pregnancy. This receptor was taken from a female donor with multiple sclerosis, enrolled in a pregnancy study. DNA for the CDR3: TGTGCCAGCAGCTTCAGGGTACAGCCACAAGAGACCCAGTACTTC. Translated, it gives CASSFRVQPQETQYF.